This TCR beta chain was documented in a study of CD8 T cells in Susac syndrome. Comment on this clonotype: The antigen is undetermined.

General study findings and limits: The relatively small number of individuals in the TCR sequencing and HLA analysis was acknowledged by the study.

The CDR3 spans 17 residues. Germline V gene sequence: CDR1 MNHEY, CDR2 SMNVEV (reference sequence). V gave up 4 bases and J gave up 7 bases; unmatched junction bases: 9. TEMRA cells underwent FACS enrichment and CD8+ and CD4+ T cells underwent negative isolation. Reverse transcription of about 0.45 to 1 ug RNA used random hexamers. It was immunoSEQ multiplex PCR that amplified TCR beta CDR3 across 54 Vbeta and 13 Jbeta. TCRdb used MiXCR to reprocess the immunoSEQ multiplex PCR reads, holding one entry per CDR3 protein. Of about 430,000 distinct CDR3 sequences listed, around 85% are singletons. Sequences were obtained from CD8+ T cells from PBMCs. The receptor was isolated from a human donor with multiple sclerosis. V usage is TRBV27 and J usage is TRBJ2-2, with 13 bases matching TRBD2. The CDR3 is CASSSPGTSGIGGELFF. Written as DNA, the CDR3 is TGTGCCAGCAGTTCCCCCGGGACTAGCGGGATTGGCGGGGAGCTGTTTTTT.